The rows below give T cell receptor beta chains drawn from one sample of a study of control samples from healthy donors and cancer patients. TCRdb's table, derived via immunoSEQ multiplex PCR, lists solely in-frame clones and lacks some. The sample has some 100,000 clones, 92% seen once. Sequencing was done on a sample of blood. The source is a human donor in good health. The donor label of this sample is uncertain. Both conserved end residues are part of each CDR3. A D gene is named only where the DNA matches it firmly. Part of the rows lack a size; the others show once, few, many or a class for expanded clones.

v_call	j_call	clone_size	d_call	cdr3_length	cdr3_nt	cdr3_aa
TRBV5-1	TRBJ1-6	-	-	14	TGCGCCAGCAGCTTGGAAGGCCTAAATTCACCCCTCCACTTT	CASSLEGLNSPLHF
TRBV5-4	TRBJ2-3	-	-	12	TGTGCCAGCAGCCCGGGCGTAGATACGCAGTATTTT	CASSPGVDTQYF
TRBV29-1	TRBJ2-3	-	-	14	TGCAGCGTTGAACGGGATACAGGCACAGATACGCAGTATTTT	CSVERDTGTDTQYF
TRBV5-1	TRBJ1-6	once	-	14	TGCGCCAGCAGCTTGAGTATCTACAATTCACCCCTCCACTTT	CASSLSIYNSPLHF
TRBV3-1/TRBV3-2	TRBJ2-2	-	TRBD2	18	TGTGCCGCCCGTGCTTTAGCGGGGGGGGGTGTGAGCACCGGGGAGCTGTTTTTT	CAARALAGGGVSTGELFF
TRBV18	TRBJ1-6	-	-	15	TGTGCCAGCTCACCAGACCCACGGAGGAATTCACCCCTCCACTTT	CASSPDPRRNSPLHF
TRBV11-2	TRBJ1-1	-	-	13	TGTGCCAGCAGCTTAGTAACGAACACTGAAGCTTTCTTT	CASSLVTNTEAFF
TRBV6-2/TRBV6-3	TRBJ2-6	once	TRBD1	18	TGTGCCAGCAGCCGGACAGGGGGCCCTAGCTCTGGGGCCAACGTCCTGACTTTC	CASSRTGGPSSGANVLTF
TRBV5-4	TRBJ1-2	-	-	15	TGTGCCAGCAGCCGTCGACAGGTCGCAAACTATGGCTACACCTTC	CASSRRQVANYGYTF
TRBV5-5	TRBJ2-7	-	-	15	TGTGCCAGCAGCTTGGTGCAGGGGCAAGACTACGAGCAGTACTTC	CASSLVQGQDYEQYF
TRBV2	TRBJ1-1	-	-	12	TGTGCCAGCAGTGATTTCGTAACTGAAGCTTTCTTT	CASSDFVTEAFF
TRBV29-1	TRBJ2-1	-	-	15	TGCAGCGTTGAAGGAAGGAGGAGCTCCTACAATGAGCAGTTCTTC	CSVEGRRSSYNEQFF
TRBV4-1	TRBJ2-7	-	-	16	TGCGCCAGCAGCCAAGATTTGGAGGCAGGGACCTACGAGCAGTACTTC	CASSQDLEAGTYEQYF
TRBV6-1	TRBJ1-1	-	-	18	TGTGCCAGCAGTGATCTGCAAGGATTAGGCGCGGGGAACACTGAAGCTTTCTTT	CASSDLQGLGAGNTEAFF
TRBV15	TRBJ2-3	-	TRBD2	17	TGTGCCACCAGCAGAGGACCAGCGGGGGGGGAAACAGATACGCAGTATTTT	CATSRGPAGGETDTQYF
TRBV9	TRBJ1-5	-	-	13	TGTGCCAGCAGCGTAGGGTCGGGACAGCCCCAGCATTTT	CASSVGSGQPQHF
TRBV19	TRBJ2-5	-	TRBD1	15	TGTGCCAGTAGTATAAGCCGGGACAGGGGAAAGACCCAGTACTTC	CASSISRDRGKTQYF
TRBV27	TRBJ1-6	-	TRBD1	14	TGTGCCAGCAGTCTGACAGGGAATAATTCACCCCTCCACTTT	CASSLTGNNSPLHF
TRBV3-1/TRBV3-2	TRBJ1-3	once	TRBD1	14	TGTGCCAGCAGCTGGACAGGGGGTGGAAACACCATATATTTT	CASSWTGGGNTIYF
TRBV12-3/TRBV12-4	TRBJ1-1	-	-	13	TGTGCCAGCAGTTTAGGGGGGAACACTGAAGCTTTCTTT	CASSLGGNTEAFF
TRBV15	TRBJ1-4	-	-	16	TGTGCCACCAGCAGAGATTACGGCGGAACTAATGAAAAACTGTTTTTT	CATSRDYGGTNEKLFF
TRBV6-2/TRBV6-3	TRBJ1-2	-	-	17	TGTGCCAGCAGTTATCAGAGGGGAACCTTTCTCGACTATGGCTACACCTTC	CASSYQRGTFLDYGYTF
TRBV14	TRBJ1-1	-	-	15	TGTGCCAGCAGCCAAGATTGGCGGGGGAACACTGAAGCTTTCTTT	CASSQDWRGNTEAFF
TRBV12-1	TRBJ1-6	once	-	18	TGTGCCAGCAGCCAAGGGTGGGGACATAGCTCCTATAATTCACCCCTCCACTTT	CASSQGWGHSSYNSPLHF
TRBV4-1	TRBJ1-2	once	TRBD1	14	TGCGCCAGCAGCCATCTACAGGGGGCTGATGGCTACACCTTC	CASSHLQGADGYTF
TRBV14	TRBJ1-5	-	-	13	TGTGCCAGTCCGGGGGACAATGGCCAGCCCCAGCATTTT	CASPGDNGQPQHF
TRBV24-1	TRBJ1-2	-	-	13	TGTGCCACCAGTGATCGGGACGACCTTGGCTACACCTTC	CATSDRDDLGYTF
TRBV20-1	TRBJ2-3	-	TRBD1	16	TGCAGTGCTAGTGTTCATACAGGGGGCAGGACAGATACGCAGTATTTT	CSASVHTGGRTDTQYF
TRBV6-6	TRBJ2-7	-	-	14	TGTGCCAGCAGTTACCGGGACCGATCCTACGAGCAGTACTTC	CASSYRDRSYEQYF
TRBV9	TRBJ1-4	-	TRBD1	14	TGTGCCAGCAGCGTAGCAGGGGGTGGGGAAAAACTGTTTTTT	CASSVAGGGEKLFF
TRBV24-1	TRBJ1-1	-	-	11	TGTGCCACCCAGGGTGGGACTGAAGCTTTCTTT	CATQGGTEAFF
TRBV7-9	TRBJ2-1	once	-	12	TGTGCCAGCAGCCCCGACAGCAATGAGCAGTTCTTC	CASSPDSNEQFF
TRBV6-6	TRBJ1-1	-	TRBD1	13	TGTGCCAGCAGTTCGAGGACAGGCCTTGAAGCTTTCTTT	CASSSRTGLEAFF
TRBV30	TRBJ2-1	-	TRBD2	15	TGTGCCTGGCAATCCAGCGGGGGGGTGAGGAATGAGCAGTTCTTC	CAWQSSGGVRNEQFF
TRBV5-4	TRBJ2-1	-	TRBD1	18	TGTGCCAGCAGCTTGTTCGGCGGCAGGGACAGGATTTACAATGAGCAGTTCTTC	CASSLFGGRDRIYNEQFF
TRBV9	TRBJ2-5	-	-	17	TGTGCCAGCAGCCCCCCCCCTCAGACAGGGGAGGGAGAGACCCAGTACTTC	CASSPPPQTGEGETQYF
TRBV2	TRBJ2-6	-	-	13	TGTGCCAGCTCGAGCTCTGGGGCCAACGTCCTGACTTTC	CASSSSGANVLTF
TRBV6-2/TRBV6-3	TRBJ1-1	-	-	15	TGTGCCAGCAGTTCTCTCGTGGAGGGAGCCACTGAAGCTTTCTTT	CASSSLVEGATEAFF
TRBV9	TRBJ2-5	-	-	13	TGTGCCAGCAATCCCGAGGGCCCGGGGACCCAGTACTTC	CASNPEGPGTQYF
TRBV2	TRBJ2-1	-	-	18	TGTGCCAGCAGTAAACAGGGAGGGAGTGTAAGCTCCTACAATGAGCAGTTCTTC	CASSKQGGSVSSYNEQFF